This T cell receptor beta chain was captured in a study of T cells in tuberculosis (dated by TCRdb to 2016 to 2018). With respect to the entire study: The study combined CD1B tetramers and high-throughput TCR immunosequencing to characterize T cells specific for the mycobacterial lipid antigen glucose monomycolate (GMM).

Because TCR-alpha and TCR-beta chains were sequenced unpaired, no information on chain pairing was available. The immunoSEQ multiplex PCR assay was used to generate TCR libraries, with TCR-beta and/or TCR-alpha/delta assays applied to each sample. The Illumina high-throughput platform was used to sequence the amplified TCR libraries. The source study handled its data this way. Clustering and dimensionality reduction relied on pairwise TCRdist distances among GMM-specific receptors from T cells that were either sorted ex vivo or expanded in vitro. Sequence motifs, defined by gene usage and CDR3 content, were tested for enrichment in tetramer-positive compared with tetramer-negative populations. The table was pulled from immuneACCESS by TCRdb, which kept in-frame rearrangements only. Such tables lose some clones; where checked, under half of the loss comes from unresolved V genes, and the rest has no known cause. V and J calls plus clone size are reproduced from that table; the DNA served to infer D and trimming. Here the sample has around 50,000 clones; approximately 88% occur a single time. 20% to 25% of the sample goes to the ten largest clones.

The research as a whole found: The stringent sort gate may have missed T cells binding the CD1B-GMM tetramer with low affinity.

The junction carries 24 bases between V and J, which are trimmed by 4 bases and 4 bases respectively. Sequences GTSNPN (CDR1) and SVGIG (CDR2) are obtained from the germline V gene (reference sequence). Inclusive of the bounding cysteine and phenylalanine, the CDR3 is 17 residues long. The retained sequence is limited to the CDR3, 51 bases, with the frame set at the first base. Thawed, overnight-rested PBMC were stained with GMM-loaded CD1B tetramer, a Live/Dead dye and anti-CD3, then sorted on a FACS Aria II. The CD1B tetramers were loaded with C32 glucose monomycolate that had been purified from Rhodococcus equi. PBMC used for tetramer sorting had been depleted of CD14-expressing monocytes for a separate study before cryopreservation. From each donor, 85,000 to 100,000 tetramer-negative cells were sorted and were analyzed alongside the tetramer-positive cells. Antigen-specific T cells were sorted from four healthy South African adults using GMM-loaded CD1B tetramers.

Concerning this clone: Base-call qualities are not available, and no considerably larger clone is one nucleotide away.

The chain uses TRBV30 and TRBJ2-3, and perhaps TRBD2 as D gene, on 6 matching bases. The specimen sequenced was CD1b-GMM tetramer-negative cells sorted from PBMCs. The sample's cell subset or site label is to be understood as: T cells not binding CD1B-GMM tetramer, sorted from same donor. This TCR was recovered from an adult woman with latent tuberculosis. The nucleotides are TGTGCCTGGACCAAACCCAACCCGGGATGGGGGGCAGATACGCAGTATTTT. The translation is CAWTKPNPGWGADTQYF.